This TCR beta chain originates from a study of T cells in Graves' hyperthyroidism and ophthalmopathy. Remarks on this clonotype: Its antigen remains unidentified.

TCR beta CDR3 region amplification was performed from RNA transcripts. Using the HTBI primer set, a first-round RT-PCR was run on the TCR CDR3. TCRdb reprocessed the multiplex PCR reads with MiXCR, giving one entry per CDR3 protein. In the table there are approximately 570,000 distinct CDR3 sequences, just under 20% of which are singletons. Study-level findings and limits: Before onset, by a median of around six months, the model predicted ophthalmopathy. Most expanded thyroid clonotypes above 0.001 recurred in blood.

CDR1 and CDR2 from the germline V gene are LGHDT and YNNKEL (reference sequence). The CDR3 is made up of 16 amino acids. Losses at the gene ends were 4 bases for V and 5 bases for J; bases not matched to a gene: 12. The clonotype originates from a man between 40 and 49 years old with Graves' ophthalmopathy. Input material: blood. The chain joins TRBV3-1 to TRBJ2-5, with TRBD2 matching over 8 bases. The CDR3 DNA sequence: TGTGCCAGCAGCCCCCCCTCCGGGAGGGCCCGGGAGACCCAGTACTTC. Translated: CASSPPSGRARETQYF.